Following are 5 T cell receptor beta chains from one sample sequenced in a study of lymphopenia after photon versus proton radiotherapy. Assay used: immunoSEQ multiplex PCR; TCRdb lists only in-frame clones, some missing. In the table there are about 39,000 clones, roughly nine tenths of which are singletons. The sample consisted of peripheral blood, taken from a patient treated with photon-based radiotherapy. Source of these receptors: a man between 60 and 70 years old with cholangiocarcinoma.

The chain has TRBV2 and TRBJ2-5; 9 nucleotides line up with TRBD2. V was clipped by 1 base and J by 4 bases; unmatched bases: 1. Germline-derived CDR1 and CDR2 are SNHLY and FYNNEI. The CDR3 consists of 14 residues. DNA of the CDR3: TGTGCCAGCAGTGAAGGACTAGCGGTAGAGACCCAGTACTTC. Amino acids: CASSEGLAVETQYF.

This chain joins TRBV27 and TRBJ2-3, with D perhaps matching TRBD1 or TRBD2 (6 bases each). Between the trimmed V and J ends, which lost 4 bases and 4 bases, there was a span of 9 bases. CDR1 and CDR2 (germline): MNHEY, SMNVEV (reference sequence). This CDR3 spans 13 amino acids. This chain's CDR3 is CASSYGGPDTQYF. CDR3 sequence (DNA): TGTGCCAGCAGTTATGGGGGGCCAGATACGCAGTATTTT.

This chain joins TRBV7-3 and TRBJ1-1, with a possible D match to TRBD1 (6 bases). Trimming shortened V by 2 bases and J by 1 base, and 8 bases separated the two germline ends. Germline V lookup: CDR1 SGHTA, CDR2 FQGTGA. CDR3 size: 14 residues. CDR3 residues: CASSLSDRNTEAFF. Here the CDR3 DNA reads TGTGCCAGCAGCTTATCGGACAGGAACACTGAAGCTTTCTTT.

The CDR3 here is CASSVTPETGGRTGELFF. CDR3 DNA sequence: TGTGCCAGCAGCGTAACCCCTGAGACAGGGGGCAGGACCGGGGAGCTGTTTTTT. The chain combines TRBV9 with TRBJ2-2, with 10 bases fitting TRBD1. The CDR3 loop spans 18 amino acids. V shed 1 base and J 5 bases; nucleotides not matched to a gene: 11. Germline V gene data show CDR1 as SGDLS and CDR2 as YYNGEE.

Only one count was recorded for this clone. The CDR3: CASSLGPSSGNTIYF. The CDR3, as DNA: TGTGCCAGCAGCTTAGGACCGAGCTCTGGAAACACCATATATTTT. The chain uses TRBV11-3 and TRBJ1-3; D is uncertain. Germline CDR1 reads SGHNT; CDR2 reads YENEEA. V was clipped by 1 base and J by 0 bases, with 7 bases between them. The CDR3 extends over 15 amino acids.